Listed below are T cell receptor beta chains from one sample, sequenced in a study of T-cell reconstitution after alpha-beta-depleted transplantation in children. TCRdb used MiXCR to reprocess the PCR reads, holding one entry per CDR3 protein. The sample shows about a million distinct CDR3 sequences, about 29% of them seen only once. The specimen was PBMCs, mostly from graft donor cells, collected 360 days after TCRalphabeta/CD19-depleted stem cell transplant. The origin of the receptors is a boy under three years old who had a stem cell transplant for SCID, so the T cells may come from the graft donor. Each CDR3 is given with its conserved first and last residue. A D gene is named only where the DNA matches it firmly. Clone size is shown for a subset of rows, as once, few, many or a class of expanded clone.

d_call clone_size j_call v_call cdr3_nt cdr3_aa
- - TRBJ2-7 TRBV3-1 TGTGCCAGCAGCCGGTCGAAAGTGTACGAGCAGTACTTC CASSRSKVYEQYF
TRBD2 few TRBJ2-1 TRBV20-1 TGCAGTGCTAGAGATTGGGGGGGACAGTTCTTC CSARDWGGQFF
TRBD1 few TRBJ2-7 TRBV18 TGTGCCAGCTCCCTCGGGACAGAGGGGTACGAGCAGTACTTC CASSLGTEGYEQYF
- - TRBJ2-5 TRBV4-2 TGTGCCAGCAGCCAAGAACGGCGCTCCTGGGAGACCCAGTACTTC CASSQERRSWETQYF
- - TRBJ2-7 TRBV5-1 TGCGCCAGCAGCCGAACAGGGATAGGAAGGTCCTACGAGCAGTACTTC CASSRTGIGRSYEQYF
- few TRBJ1-3 TRBV3-1 TGTGCCAGCAGCCTAGACAGCCGGCCCGGAAACACCATATATTTT CASSLDSRPGNTIYF
- - TRBJ1-2 TRBV5-1 TGCGCCAGCAGCTTCCTTAGGGCTAACTATGGCTACACCTTC CASSFLRANYGYTF
- few TRBJ1-1 TRBV5-1 TGCGCCAGCAGCTTGGATCAGGGTGGTGGGGGCACTGAAGCTTTCTTT CASSLDQGGGGTEAFF
TRBD1 - TRBJ2-6 TRBV5-1 TGCGCCAGCAGCTCGGACAGGGCCTCTGGGGCCAACGTCCTGACTTTC CASSSDRASGANVLTF
- few TRBJ2-7 TRBV29-1 TGCAGCGGTTACAGGGACCCCTACGAGCAGTACTTC CSGYRDPYEQYF
- - TRBJ2-5 TRBV7-2 TGTGCCAGCAGCCCCCGGTGGCCCCATGGGGGGCAAGAGACCCAGTACTTC CASSPRWPHGGQETQYF
- - TRBJ2-1 TRBV20-1 TGCAGTGCAGGGTGGGCTAGGAGCCACAATGAGCAGTTCTTC CSAGWARSHNEQFF
TRBD2 many TRBJ2-1 TRBV12-3/TRBV12-4 TGTGCCAGCAGTTCTCCGGGACTAGCGGGCAATGAGCAGTTCTTC CASSSPGLAGNEQFF
- - TRBJ1-3 TRBV25-1 TGTGCCAGCAGTGAATACGCGGGGGGCCTCTCTGGAAACACCATATATTTT CASSEYAGGLSGNTIYF
- - TRBJ1-1 TRBV19 TGTGCCAGTATTCCTTGGGACGGCGGTTCCACTGAAGCTTTCTTT CASIPWDGGSTEAFF
TRBD2 - TRBJ2-1 TRBV2 TGTGCCAGCAATGGACGGCGGGGGGGAGTTAATGAGCAGTTCTTC CASNGRRGGVNEQFF
- few TRBJ2-1 TRBV6-5 TGTGCCAGCAGTTACTTAGGGCCACCACTTAATGAGCAGTTCTTC CASSYLGPPLNEQFF
- few TRBJ1-2 TRBV29-1 TGCAGCGTTGTATGGTCGCAGGGTAGGGGTGGCTACACCTTC CSVVWSQGRGGYTF
TRBD2 - TRBJ2-7 TRBV20-1 TGCAGTGCTTGGACAAGGGAGGGCGAGCAGTACTTC CSAWTREGEQYF
- many TRBJ2-1 TRBV5-6 TGTGCCAGCAGCCGGGCCTACAATGAGCAGTTCTTC CASSRAYNEQFF
- few TRBJ2-5 TRBV5-6 TGTGCCAGCAGCCCCCAAGCCCAGGCAAAGACCCAGTACTTC CASSPQAQAKTQYF
- - TRBJ2-6 TRBV29-1 TGCAGCGTTGGCCCCCGCGGGGCCAACGTCCTGACTTTC CSVGPRGANVLTF
- few TRBJ2-1 TRBV4-2 TGTGCCAGCAGCCAGAGGACAGCCTCTCAGGCCTACAATGAGCAGTTCTTC CASSQRTASQAYNEQFF
- few TRBJ2-2 TRBV10-3 TGTGCCATCAGTGACCCGACAGCCTGGGACACCGGGGAGCTGTTTTTT CAISDPTAWDTGELFF
- - TRBJ2-2 TRBV5-1 TGCGCCAGCAGAACCTACACCGGGGAGCTGTTTTTT CASRTYTGELFF
TRBD1 few TRBJ2-1 TRBV20-1 TGCAGTGCTAGCCAGGGGGTCCCCTACAATGAGCAGTTCTTC CSASQGVPYNEQFF
TRBD1 - TRBJ2-7 TRBV5-1 TGCGCCAGCACCTTGGGGGGACAGGGCACAAGGGAGCAGTACTTC CASTLGGQGTREQYF
TRBD1 few TRBJ1-1 TRBV10-3 TGTGCCGCCGGAACAGGGGATATGAACACTGAAGCTTTCTTT CAAGTGDMNTEAFF
- - TRBJ1-1 TRBV12-3/TRBV12-4 TGTGCCAGCAGTTTTTTGGGAGGGAATACTGAAGCTTTCTTT CASSFLGGNTEAFF
- many TRBJ2-2 TRBV2 TGTGCCAGCAGTGTCTCAGGGGAGGAGGCCGGGGAGCTGTTTTTT CASSVSGEEAGELFF
TRBD2 - TRBJ2-1 TRBV4-3 TGCGCCAGCAGCCAAGATGGGGAGGGTGAGCAGTTCTTC CASSQDGEGEQFF
TRBD2 - TRBJ2-1 TRBV28 TGTGCCAGCAGCTTAGAAGGACTAGCGGGTCCTAATGAGCAGTTCTTC CASSLEGLAGPNEQFF
TRBD1 few TRBJ2-7 TRBV29-1 TGCAGCGTTGGTCCTTGGACAGGAGCCTACGAGCAGTACTTC CSVGPWTGAYEQYF
TRBD2 - TRBJ2-7 TRBV4-2 TGTGCCAGCAGCCAAGGGCTAACGGGGGGGCCCTACGAGCAGTACTTC CASSQGLTGGPYEQYF
- - TRBJ2-1 TRBV2 TGTGCCAGCAAGGATGGGCTCACTGAGCAGTTCTTC CASKDGLTEQFF
TRBD1 few TRBJ2-1 TRBV24-1 TGTGCCACCAGTGACCTCCGACAGGGAAATGAGCAGTTCTTC CATSDLRQGNEQFF
TRBD1 - TRBJ2-7 TRBV9 TGTGCCAGCAGTCCAGTCCGGGACAGGCCCTACGAGCAGTACTTC CASSPVRDRPYEQYF
- - TRBJ1-5 TRBV23-1 TGCGCCAGCAGTCATCCCGTCACCCAGCATTTT CASSHPVTQHF
- few TRBJ2-7 TRBV29-1 TGCAGCGTTGGTCCCACCTACGAGCAGTACTTC CSVGPTYEQYF
- - TRBJ2-7 TRBV13 TGTGCCAGCAGCTCTCTAGCGATGGTTGGGTACGAGCAGTACTTC CASSSLAMVGYEQYF
TRBD1 - TRBJ1-2 TRBV25-1 TGTGCCAGCAGTGAATGGAGACAGGGGGCCGGGGGCTACACCTTC CASSEWRQGAGGYTF
TRBD2 - TRBJ2-2 TRBV29-1 TGCAGCGTTGAAGGGATGGGGACTAGCGGGGCTCCCGGGGAGCTGTTTTTT CSVEGMGTSGAPGELFF
- - TRBJ1-1 TRBV5-1 TGCGCCAGCAGCTTAAGCAGGGGACGGACTGAAGCTTTCTTT CASSLSRGRTEAFF
- - TRBJ2-1 TRBV28 TGTGCCAGCAGTACCCGGGACATTGAGTTCTTC CASSTRDIEFF
TRBD2 - TRBJ2-3 TRBV5-1 TGCGCCAGCAGATCTAGCGGCCTTAGCACAGATACGCAGTATTTT CASRSSGLSTDTQYF
- - TRBJ2-3 TRBV10-2 TGCGCCAGCAGTGGGCGGGACCTCCCAGATACGCAGTATTTT CASSGRDLPDTQYF
TRBD1 few TRBJ2-7 TRBV20-1 TGCAGTGCTAGTCCCCGGGACAGGGGTACGCACGAGCAGTACTTC CSASPRDRGTHEQYF
TRBD1 few TRBJ2-6 TRBV7-2 TGTGCCAGCATTTTATACAGGGGTGCTGGGGCCAACGTCCTGACTTTC CASILYRGAGANVLTF
TRBD1 - TRBJ2-5 TRBV4-2 TGTGCCAGCAGCCAAGAAGAGGGCCTTGGACAGGGGCTTATAGAGACCCAGTACTTC CASSQEEGLGQGLIETQYF
TRBD1 once TRBJ1-1 TRBV28 TGTGCCAGCAGACTGGCAGGGGGGTTGAACACTGAAGCTTTCTTT CASRLAGGLNTEAFF
TRBD2 - TRBJ2-1 TRBV9 TGTGCCAGCAGGGAGGGGCTAGCGGGGGCGGGGGAGTTAAATGAGCAGTTCTTC CASREGLAGAGELNEQFF
- once TRBJ2-1 TRBV2 TGTGCCAGCAGTGAAATCAGGGGCAATGAGCAGTTCTTC CASSEIRGNEQFF
TRBD1 - TRBJ1-5 TRBV20-1 TGCAGTGCCGAGGGACAGGGTAATCAGCCCCAGCATTTT CSAEGQGNQPQHF
TRBD1 - TRBJ1-1 TRBV6-1 TGTGCCAGCAGTGAAGACAGGGGGCCCACTGAAGCTTTCTTT CASSEDRGPTEAFF
TRBD1 few TRBJ2-1 TRBV27 TGTGCCAGCAGTCCGGTTACAGGGGTAAGCAATGAGCAGTTCTTC CASSPVTGVSNEQFF
TRBD1 - TRBJ1-2 TRBV6-1 TGTGCCAGCAGTGCCCGACAGGGGCGGACCCTTAACTATGGCTACACCTTC CASSARQGRTLNYGYTF
TRBD1 - TRBJ2-2 TRBV5-1 TGCGCCAGCAGCGGAGCAGGGGGCGTAACCGGGGAGCTGTTTTTT CASSGAGGVTGELFF